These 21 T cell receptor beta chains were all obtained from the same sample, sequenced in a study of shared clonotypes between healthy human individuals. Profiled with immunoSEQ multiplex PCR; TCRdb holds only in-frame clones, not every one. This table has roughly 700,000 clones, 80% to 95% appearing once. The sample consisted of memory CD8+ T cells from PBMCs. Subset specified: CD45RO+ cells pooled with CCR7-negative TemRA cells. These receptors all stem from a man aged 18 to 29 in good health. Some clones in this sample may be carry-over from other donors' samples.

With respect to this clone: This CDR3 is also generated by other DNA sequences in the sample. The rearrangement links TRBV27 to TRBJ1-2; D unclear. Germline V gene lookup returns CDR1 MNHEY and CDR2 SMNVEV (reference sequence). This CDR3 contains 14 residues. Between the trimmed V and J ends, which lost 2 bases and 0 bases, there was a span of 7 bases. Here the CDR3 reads CASSLVGTNYGYTF. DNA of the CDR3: TGTGCCAGCAGTTTAGTAGGGACTAACTATGGCTACACCTTC.

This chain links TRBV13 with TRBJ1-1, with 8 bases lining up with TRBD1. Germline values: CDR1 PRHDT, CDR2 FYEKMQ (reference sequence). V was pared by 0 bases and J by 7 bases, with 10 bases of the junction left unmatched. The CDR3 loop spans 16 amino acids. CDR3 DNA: TGTGCCAGCAGCTTAGGCCTTGGGACAGGCCTCGTTGAAGCTTTCTTT. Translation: CASSLGLGTGLVEAFF.

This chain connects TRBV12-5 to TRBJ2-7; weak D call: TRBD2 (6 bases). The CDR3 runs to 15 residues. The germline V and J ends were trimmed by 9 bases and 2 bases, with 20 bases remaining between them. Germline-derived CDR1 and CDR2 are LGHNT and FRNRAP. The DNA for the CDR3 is TGTGCTAGCGGGGACTTTGGGAGCCCTCCCTACGAGCAGTACTTC. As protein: CASGDFGSPPYEQYF.

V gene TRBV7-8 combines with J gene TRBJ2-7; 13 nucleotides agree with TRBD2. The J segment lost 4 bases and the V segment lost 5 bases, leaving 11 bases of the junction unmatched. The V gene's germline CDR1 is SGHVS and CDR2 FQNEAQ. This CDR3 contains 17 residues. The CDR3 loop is CASSGGLAGVRGYEQYF. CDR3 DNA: TGTGCCAGCAGCGGCGGACTAGCGGGAGTTCGCGGGTACGAGCAGTACTTC.

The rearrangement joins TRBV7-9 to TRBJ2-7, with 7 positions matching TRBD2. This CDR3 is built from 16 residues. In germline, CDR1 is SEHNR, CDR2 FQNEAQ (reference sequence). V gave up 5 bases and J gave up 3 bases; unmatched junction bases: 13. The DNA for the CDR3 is TGTGCCAGCAGCCCCCCTGGCGGGAGTTCCTTCTACGAGCAGTACTTC. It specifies CASSPPGGSSFYEQYF.

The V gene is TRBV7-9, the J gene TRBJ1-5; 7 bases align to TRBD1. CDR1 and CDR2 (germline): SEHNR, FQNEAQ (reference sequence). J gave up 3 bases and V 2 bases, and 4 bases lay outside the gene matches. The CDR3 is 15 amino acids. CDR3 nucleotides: TGTGCCAGCAGCTTAAGTGGGACAGTCAATCAGCCCCAGCATTTT. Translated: CASSLSGTVNQPQHF.

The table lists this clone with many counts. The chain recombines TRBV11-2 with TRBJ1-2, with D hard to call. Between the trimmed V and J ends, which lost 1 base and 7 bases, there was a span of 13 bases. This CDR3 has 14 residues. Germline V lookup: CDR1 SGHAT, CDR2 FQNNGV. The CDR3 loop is CASSLGGSLFGYTF. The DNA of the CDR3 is TGTGCCAGCAGCTTAGGGGGAAGTCTCTTTGGCTACACCTTC.

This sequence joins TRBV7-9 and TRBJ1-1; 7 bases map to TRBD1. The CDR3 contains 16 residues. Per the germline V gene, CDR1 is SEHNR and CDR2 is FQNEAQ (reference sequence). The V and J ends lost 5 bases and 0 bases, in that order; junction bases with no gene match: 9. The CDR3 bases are TGTGCCAGCAGCACTACAGGGGTAGGTTTGAACACTGAAGCTTTCTTT. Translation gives CASSTTGVGLNTEAFF.

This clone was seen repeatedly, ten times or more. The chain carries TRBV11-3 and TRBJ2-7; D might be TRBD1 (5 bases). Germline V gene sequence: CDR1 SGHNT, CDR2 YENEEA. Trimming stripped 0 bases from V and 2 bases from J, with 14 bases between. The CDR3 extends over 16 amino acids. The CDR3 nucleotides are TGTGCCAGCAGCTTAGAATATAGCTACAGGCCCTACGAGCAGTACTTC. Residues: CASSLEYSYRPYEQYF.

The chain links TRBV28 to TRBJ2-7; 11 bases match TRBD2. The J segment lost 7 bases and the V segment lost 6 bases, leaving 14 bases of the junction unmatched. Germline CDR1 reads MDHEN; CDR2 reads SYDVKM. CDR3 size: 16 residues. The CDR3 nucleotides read TGTGCCAGCAGCCCAACCACCTGGACTAGCGGGCTGGAGCAGTACTTC. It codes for CASSPTTWTSGLEQYF.

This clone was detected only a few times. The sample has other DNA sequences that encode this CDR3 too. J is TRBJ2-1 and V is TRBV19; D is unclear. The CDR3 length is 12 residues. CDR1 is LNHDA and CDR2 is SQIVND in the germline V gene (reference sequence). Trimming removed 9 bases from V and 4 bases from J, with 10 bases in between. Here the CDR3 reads CASTSGYNEQFF. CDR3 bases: TGTGCCAGCACCTCGGGTTACAATGAGCAGTTCTTC.

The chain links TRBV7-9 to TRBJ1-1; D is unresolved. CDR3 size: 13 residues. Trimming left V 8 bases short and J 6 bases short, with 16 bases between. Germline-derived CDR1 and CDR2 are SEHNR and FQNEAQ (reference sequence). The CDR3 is CASGKSEIPEAFF. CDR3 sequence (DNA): TGTGCCAGCGGAAAGTCCGAGATTCCTGAAGCTTTCTTT.

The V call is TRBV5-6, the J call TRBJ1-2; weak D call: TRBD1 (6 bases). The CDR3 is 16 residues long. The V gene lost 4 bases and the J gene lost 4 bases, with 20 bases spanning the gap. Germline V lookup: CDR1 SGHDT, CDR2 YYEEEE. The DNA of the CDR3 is TGTGCCAGCAGCCCAATGCCCCACGGCAGGGGCTATGGCTACACCTTC. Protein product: CASSPMPHGRGYGYTF. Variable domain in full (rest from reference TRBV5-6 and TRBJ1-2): DAGVTQSPTHLIKTRGQQVTLRCSPKSGHDTVSWYQQALGQGPQFIFQYYEEEERQRGNFPDRFSGHQFPNYSSELNVNALLLGDSALYLCASSPMPHGRGYGYTFGSGTRLTVV.

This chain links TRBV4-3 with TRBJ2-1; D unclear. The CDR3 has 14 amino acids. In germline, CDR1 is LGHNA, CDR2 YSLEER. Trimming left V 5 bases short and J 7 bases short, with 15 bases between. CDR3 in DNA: TGCGCCAGCAGCGTCGGATTCCGGACGAATGAGCAGTTCTTC. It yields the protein CASSVGFRTNEQFF.

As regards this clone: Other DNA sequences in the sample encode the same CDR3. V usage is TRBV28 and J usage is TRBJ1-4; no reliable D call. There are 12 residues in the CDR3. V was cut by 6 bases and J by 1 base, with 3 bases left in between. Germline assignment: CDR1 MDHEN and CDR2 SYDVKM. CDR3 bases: TGTGCCAGCAGATTAACTAATGAAAAACTGTTTTTT. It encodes CASRLTNEKLFF. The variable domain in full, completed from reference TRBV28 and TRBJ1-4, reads DVKVTQSSRYLVKRTGEKVFLECVQDMDHENMFWYRQDPGLGLRLIYFSYDVKMKEKGDIPEGYSVSREKKERFSLILESASTNQTSMYLCASRLTNEKLFFGSGTQLSVL.

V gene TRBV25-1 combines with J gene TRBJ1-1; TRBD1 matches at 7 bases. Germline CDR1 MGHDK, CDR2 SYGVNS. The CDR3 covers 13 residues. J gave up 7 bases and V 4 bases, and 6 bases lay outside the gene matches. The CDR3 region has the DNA TGTGCCAGCAGTGGGAACAGGGGTGGTGAAGCTTTCTTT. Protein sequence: CASSGNRGGEAFF.

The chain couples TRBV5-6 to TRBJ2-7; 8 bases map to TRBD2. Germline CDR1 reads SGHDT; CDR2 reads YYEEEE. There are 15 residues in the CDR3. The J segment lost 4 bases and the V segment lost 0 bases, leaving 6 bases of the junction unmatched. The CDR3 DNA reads TGTGCCAGCAGCTTGGGCGGGACTAGTGGGTACGAGCAGTACTTC. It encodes CASSLGGTSGYEQYF.

The CDR3 sequence is CASSPYYRANTEAFF. In nucleotides, the CDR3 is TGTGCCAGCAGTCCATACTACAGGGCGAACACTGAAGCTTTCTTT. The chain couples TRBV28 to TRBJ1-1; possible D gene TRBD1, 6 bases. V was shortened by 5 bases and J by 1 base, with 14 bases between the two germline ends. CDR1 MDHEN and CDR2 SYDVKM come from the germline V gene. The CDR3 is 15 amino acids.

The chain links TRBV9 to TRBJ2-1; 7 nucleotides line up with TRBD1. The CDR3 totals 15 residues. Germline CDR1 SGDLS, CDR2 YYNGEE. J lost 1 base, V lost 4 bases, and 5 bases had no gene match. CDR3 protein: CASSPRQGSYNEQFF. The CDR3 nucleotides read TGTGCCAGCAGCCCTCGACAGGGATCCTACAATGAGCAGTTCTTC.

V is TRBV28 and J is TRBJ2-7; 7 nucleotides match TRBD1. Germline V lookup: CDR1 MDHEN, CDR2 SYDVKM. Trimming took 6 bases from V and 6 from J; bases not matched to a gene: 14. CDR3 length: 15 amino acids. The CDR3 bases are TGTGCCAGCAGCCCCGTGGGCAGGGGGATCCCCGAGCAGTACTTC. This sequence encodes CASSPVGRGIPEQYF.

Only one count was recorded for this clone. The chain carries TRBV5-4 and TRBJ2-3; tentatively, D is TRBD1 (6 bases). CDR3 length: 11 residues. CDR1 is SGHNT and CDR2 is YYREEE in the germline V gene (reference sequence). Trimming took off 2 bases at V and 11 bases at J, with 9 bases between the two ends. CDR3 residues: CASSLTGQQYF. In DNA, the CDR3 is TGTGCCAGCAGCTTAACAGGGCAGCAGTATTTT.